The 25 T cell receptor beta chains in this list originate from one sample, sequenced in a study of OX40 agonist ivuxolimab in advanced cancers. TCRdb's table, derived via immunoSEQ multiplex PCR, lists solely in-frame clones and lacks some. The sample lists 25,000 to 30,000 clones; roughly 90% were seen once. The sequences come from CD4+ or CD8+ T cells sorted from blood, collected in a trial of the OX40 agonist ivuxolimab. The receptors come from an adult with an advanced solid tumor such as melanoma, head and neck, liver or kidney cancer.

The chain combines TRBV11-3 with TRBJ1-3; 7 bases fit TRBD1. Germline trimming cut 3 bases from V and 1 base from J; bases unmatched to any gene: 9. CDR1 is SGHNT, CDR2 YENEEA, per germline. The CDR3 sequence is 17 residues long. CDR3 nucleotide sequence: TGTGCCAGCAGCTTGGGGCCAGGGGGGCAATCTGGAAACACCATATATTTT. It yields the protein CASSLGPGGQSGNTIYF.

The CDR3, as DNA: TGTGCCAGCAGAGGTAACCAAGAGACCCAGTACTTC. Residues: CASRGNQETQYF. The J gene is TRBJ2-5, the V gene TRBV9, with unresolved D. The V end lost 5 bases, the J end lost 0 bases, and 5 bases lay between the germline ends. Germline CDR1 and CDR2: SGDLS and YYNGEE. The CDR3 has 12 amino acids.

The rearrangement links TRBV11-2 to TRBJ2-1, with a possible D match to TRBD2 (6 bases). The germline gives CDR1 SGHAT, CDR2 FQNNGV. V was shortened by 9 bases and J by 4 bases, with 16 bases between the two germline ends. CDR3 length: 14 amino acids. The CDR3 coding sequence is TGTGCCAGTCAGGTGGGAGGAGAGTACAATGAGCAGTTCTTC. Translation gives CASQVGGEYNEQFF.

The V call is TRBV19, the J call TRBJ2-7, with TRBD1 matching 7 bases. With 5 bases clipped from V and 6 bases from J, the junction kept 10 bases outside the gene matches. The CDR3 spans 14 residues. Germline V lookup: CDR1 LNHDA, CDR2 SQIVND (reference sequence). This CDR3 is CASSQDRVLSEQYF. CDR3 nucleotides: TGTGCCAGTAGTCAAGACAGGGTCCTCTCCGAGCAGTACTTC.

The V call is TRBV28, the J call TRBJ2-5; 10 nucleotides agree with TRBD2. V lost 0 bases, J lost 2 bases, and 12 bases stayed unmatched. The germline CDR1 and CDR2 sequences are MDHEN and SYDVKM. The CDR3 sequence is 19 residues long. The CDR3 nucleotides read TGTGCCAGCAGTTTATGGGTGGATGTGTTACTAGCGGGACAAGAGACCCAGTACTTC. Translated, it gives CASSLWVDVLLAGQETQYF.

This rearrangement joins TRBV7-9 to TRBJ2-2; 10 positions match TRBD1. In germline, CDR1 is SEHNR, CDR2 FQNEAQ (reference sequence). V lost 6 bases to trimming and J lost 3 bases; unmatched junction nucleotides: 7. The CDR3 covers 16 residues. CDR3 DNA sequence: TGTGCCAGCAGGAGTAAGACAGGGGGCTACACCGGGGAGCTGTTTTTT. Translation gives CASRSKTGGYTGELFF.

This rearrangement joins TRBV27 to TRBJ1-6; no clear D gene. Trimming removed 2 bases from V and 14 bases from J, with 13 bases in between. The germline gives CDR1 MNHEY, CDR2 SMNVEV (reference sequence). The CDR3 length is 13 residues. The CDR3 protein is CASSLPRFGALHF. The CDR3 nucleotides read TGTGCCAGCAGTTTACCTAGATTTGGGGCCCTCCACTTT.

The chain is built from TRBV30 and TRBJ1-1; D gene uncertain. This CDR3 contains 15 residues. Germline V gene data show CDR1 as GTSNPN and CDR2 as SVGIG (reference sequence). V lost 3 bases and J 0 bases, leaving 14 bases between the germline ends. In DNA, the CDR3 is TGTGCCTGGAGGGGGTTGGGGAGCCTGAACACTGAAGCTTTCTTT. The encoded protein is CAWRGLGSLNTEAFF.

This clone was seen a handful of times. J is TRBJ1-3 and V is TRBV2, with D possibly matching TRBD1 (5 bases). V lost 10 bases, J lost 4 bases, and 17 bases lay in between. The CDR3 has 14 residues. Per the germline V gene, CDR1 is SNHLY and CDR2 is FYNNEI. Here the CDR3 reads CAILPQGGGNTIYF. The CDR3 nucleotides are TGTGCCATTCTACCCCAGGGAGGCGGAAACACCATATATTTT.

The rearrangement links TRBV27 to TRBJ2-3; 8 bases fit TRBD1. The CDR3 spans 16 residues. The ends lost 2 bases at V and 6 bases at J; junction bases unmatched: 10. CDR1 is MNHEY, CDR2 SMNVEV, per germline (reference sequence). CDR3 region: CASSLLPGQAGDTQYF. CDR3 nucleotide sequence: TGTGCCAGCAGTTTACTCCCGGGACAGGCAGGGGATACGCAGTATTTT.

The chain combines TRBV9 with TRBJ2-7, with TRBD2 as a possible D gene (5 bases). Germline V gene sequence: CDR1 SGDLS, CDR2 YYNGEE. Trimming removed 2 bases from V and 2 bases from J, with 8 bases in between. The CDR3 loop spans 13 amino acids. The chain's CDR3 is CASSVSAAYEQYF. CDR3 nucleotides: TGTGCCAGCAGCGTTAGCGCTGCCTACGAGCAGTACTTC.

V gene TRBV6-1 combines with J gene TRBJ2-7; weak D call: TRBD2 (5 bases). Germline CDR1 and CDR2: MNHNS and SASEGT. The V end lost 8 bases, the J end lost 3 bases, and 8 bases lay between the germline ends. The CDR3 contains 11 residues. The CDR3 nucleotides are TGTGCCAGCGGGAGACTCTACGAGCAGTACTTC. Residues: CASGRLYEQYF.

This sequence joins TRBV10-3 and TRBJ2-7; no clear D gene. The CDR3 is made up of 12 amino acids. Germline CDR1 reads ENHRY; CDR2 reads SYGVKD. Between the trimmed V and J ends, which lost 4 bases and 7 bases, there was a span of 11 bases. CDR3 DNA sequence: TGTGCCATCAGTGGTACAGCCCCTGAGCAGTACTTC. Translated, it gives CAISGTAPEQYF.

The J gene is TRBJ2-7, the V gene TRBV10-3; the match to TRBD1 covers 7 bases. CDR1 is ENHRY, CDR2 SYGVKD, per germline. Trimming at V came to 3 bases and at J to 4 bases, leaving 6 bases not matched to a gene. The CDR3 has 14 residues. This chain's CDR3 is CAISDRQGHYEQYF. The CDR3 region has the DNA TGTGCCATCAGTGATCGACAGGGCCATTACGAGCAGTACTTC.

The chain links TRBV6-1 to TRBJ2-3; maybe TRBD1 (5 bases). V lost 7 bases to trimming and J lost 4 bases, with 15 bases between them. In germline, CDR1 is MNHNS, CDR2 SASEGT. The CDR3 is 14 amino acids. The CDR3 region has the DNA TGTGCCAGCACAGAGACAGATGGGCCAGATACGCAGTATTTT. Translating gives CASTETDGPDTQYF.

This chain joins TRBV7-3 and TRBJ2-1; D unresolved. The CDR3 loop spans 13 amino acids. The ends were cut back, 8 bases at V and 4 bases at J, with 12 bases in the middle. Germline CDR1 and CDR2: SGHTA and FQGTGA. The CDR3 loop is CASARWDYNEQFF. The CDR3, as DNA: TGTGCCAGCGCCCGTTGGGATTACAATGAGCAGTTCTTC.

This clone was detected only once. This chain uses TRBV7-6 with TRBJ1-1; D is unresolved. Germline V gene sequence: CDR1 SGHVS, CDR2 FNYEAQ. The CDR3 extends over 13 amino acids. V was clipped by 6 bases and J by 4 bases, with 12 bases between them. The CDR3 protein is CASSPESVTEAFF. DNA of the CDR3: TGTGCCAGCAGTCCCGAGTCGGTCACTGAAGCTTTCTTT.

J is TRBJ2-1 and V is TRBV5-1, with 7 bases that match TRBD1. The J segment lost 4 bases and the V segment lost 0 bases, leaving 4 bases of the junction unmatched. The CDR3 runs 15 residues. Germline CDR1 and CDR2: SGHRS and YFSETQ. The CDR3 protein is CASSLEQGPYNEQFF. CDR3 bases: TGCGCCAGCAGCTTGGAACAGGGGCCTTACAATGAGCAGTTCTTC. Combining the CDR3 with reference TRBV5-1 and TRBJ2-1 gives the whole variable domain KAGVTQTPRYLIKTRGQQVTLSCSPISGHRSVSWYQQTPGQGLQFLFEYFSETQRNKGNFPGRFSGRQFSNSRSEMNVSTLELGDSALYLCASSLEQGPYNEQFFGPGTRLTVL.

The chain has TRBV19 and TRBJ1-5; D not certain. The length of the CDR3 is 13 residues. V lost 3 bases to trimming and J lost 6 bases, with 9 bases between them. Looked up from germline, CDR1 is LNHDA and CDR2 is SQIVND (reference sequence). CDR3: CASSMIIGQPQHF. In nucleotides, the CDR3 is TGTGCCAGTAGTATGATTATAGGTCAGCCCCAGCATTTT.

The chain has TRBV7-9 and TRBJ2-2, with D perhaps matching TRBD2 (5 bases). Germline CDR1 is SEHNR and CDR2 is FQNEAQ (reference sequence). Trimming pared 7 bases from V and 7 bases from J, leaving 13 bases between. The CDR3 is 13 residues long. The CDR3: CASTISGVGELFF. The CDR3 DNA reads TGTGCCAGCACCATATCCGGGGTCGGGGAGCTGTTTTTT.

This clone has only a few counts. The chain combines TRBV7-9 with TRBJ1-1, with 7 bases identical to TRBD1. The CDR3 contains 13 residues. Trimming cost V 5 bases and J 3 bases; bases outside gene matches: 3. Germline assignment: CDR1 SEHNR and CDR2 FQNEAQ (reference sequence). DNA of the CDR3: TGTGCCAGCAGCGCTACAGGGGACACTGAAGCTTTCTTT. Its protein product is CASSATGDTEAFF.

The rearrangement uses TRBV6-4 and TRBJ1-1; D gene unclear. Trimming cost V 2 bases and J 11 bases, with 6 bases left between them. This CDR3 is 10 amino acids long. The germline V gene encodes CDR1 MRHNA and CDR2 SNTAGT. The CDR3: CASSDAVAFF. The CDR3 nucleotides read TGTGCCAGCAGTGACGCCGTCGCTTTCTTT.

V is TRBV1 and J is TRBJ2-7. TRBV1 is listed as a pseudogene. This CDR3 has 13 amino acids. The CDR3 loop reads CTSAARERGGQYF. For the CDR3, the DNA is TGCACCAGCGCCGCCCGGGAACGGGGCGGGCAGTACTTC.

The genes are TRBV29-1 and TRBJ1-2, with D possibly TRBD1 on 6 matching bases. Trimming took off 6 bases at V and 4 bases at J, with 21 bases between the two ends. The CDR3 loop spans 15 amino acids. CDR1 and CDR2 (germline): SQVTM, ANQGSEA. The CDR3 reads CSVGGAGEIVYGYTF. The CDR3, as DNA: TGCAGCGTCGGGGGGGCAGGGGAGATCGTCTATGGCTACACCTTC.

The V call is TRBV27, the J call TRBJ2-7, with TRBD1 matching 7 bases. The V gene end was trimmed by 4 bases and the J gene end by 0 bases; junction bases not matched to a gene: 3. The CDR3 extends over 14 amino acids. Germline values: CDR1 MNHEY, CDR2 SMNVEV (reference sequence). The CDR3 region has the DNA TGTGCCAGCAGTTCAGGGGGAACCTCCTACGAGCAGTACTTC. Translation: CASSSGGTSYEQYF.